The clone carrying this T cell receptor beta chain has a handful of counts. Repertoires were generated with immunoSEQ multiplex PCR, while TCRdb's copy carries only in-frame clones and drops some. The sample holds some 140,000 clones; about four fifths are singletons and the top ten take around 13%. The data are from a study of blood T cell repertoires in COVID-19. The germline V gene has CDR1 MNHEY and CDR2 SVGAGI. The CDR3 covers 13 residues. Between the trimmed V and J ends, which lost 7 bases and 3 bases, there was a span of 13 bases. The receptor was isolated from a man older than 75 with acute or convalescent COVID-19. V and J are TRBV6-5 and TRBJ2-7; D is undetermined. The sequencing input was peripheral blood. CDR3 sequence reads: CASTNKQFYEQYF. The CDR3 DNA reads TGTGCCAGCACCAATAAACAATTCTACGAGCAGTACTTC.